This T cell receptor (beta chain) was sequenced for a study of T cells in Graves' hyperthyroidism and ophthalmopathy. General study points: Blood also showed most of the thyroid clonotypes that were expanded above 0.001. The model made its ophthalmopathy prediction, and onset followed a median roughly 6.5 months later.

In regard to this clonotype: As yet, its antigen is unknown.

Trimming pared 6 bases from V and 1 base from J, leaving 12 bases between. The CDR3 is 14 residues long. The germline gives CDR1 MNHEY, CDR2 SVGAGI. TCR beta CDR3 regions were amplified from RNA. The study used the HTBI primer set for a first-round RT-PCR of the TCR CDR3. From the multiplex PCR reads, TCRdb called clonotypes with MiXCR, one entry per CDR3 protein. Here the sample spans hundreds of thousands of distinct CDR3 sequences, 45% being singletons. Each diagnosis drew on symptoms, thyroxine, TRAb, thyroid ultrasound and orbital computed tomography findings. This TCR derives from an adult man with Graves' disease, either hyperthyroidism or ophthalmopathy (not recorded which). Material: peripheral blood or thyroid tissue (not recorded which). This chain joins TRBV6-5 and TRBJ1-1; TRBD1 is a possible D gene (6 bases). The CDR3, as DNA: TGTGCCAGCAGCGACGACAGGACGAACACTGAAGCTTTCTTT. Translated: CASSDDRTNTEAFF.